This T cell receptor (beta chain) was retrieved from a study of identical twins. Via MiXCR, TCRdb re-called the 5' RACE reads, giving one row per CDR3 protein. Of more than 400,000 distinct CDR3 sequences in the sample, 12% to 15% were seen once. This CDR3 comprises 12 residues. Germline V gene sequence: CDR1 SNHLY, CDR2 FYNNEI. Trimming stripped 6 bases from V and 2 bases from J, with 7 bases between. The sample was also linked to a second study, of yellow fever vaccine responses in identical twins.

This receptor was taken from a woman under 30 in good health. Sequencing was performed on CD4+ T cells sorted from blood. The chain carries TRBV2 and TRBJ2-5; no definite D call. CDR3 coding DNA: TGTGCCAGCAGGGGTATACAAGAGACCCAGTACTTC. As protein: CASRGIQETQYF. The variable domain in full, completed from reference TRBV2 and TRBJ2-5, reads EPEVTQTPSHQVTQMGQEVILRCVPISNHLYFYWYRQILGQKVEFLVSFYNNEISEKSEIFDDQFSVERPDGSNFTLKIRSTKLEDSAMYFCASRGIQETQYFGPGTRLLVL.